Below, 18 T cell receptor beta chains from the same sample are listed, as sequenced in a study of blood T cell repertoires in COVID-19. The data were produced by immunoSEQ multiplex PCR, yet TCRdb's version contains in-frame clones alone and is incomplete. The repertoire holds over 200,000 clones, with 70% to 90% as singletons. The sample was peripheral blood. These receptors all stem from a woman aged 25 to 39 with acute or convalescent COVID-19.

The rearrangement links TRBV27 to TRBJ1-2, with D tentatively TRBD1 (6 bases). Trimming cost V 5 bases and J 5 bases, with 12 bases left between them. The germline CDR1 and CDR2 sequences are MNHEY and SMNVEV (reference sequence). This CDR3 has 13 residues. CDR3 residues: CASSIRQEYGYTF. CDR3 nucleotide sequence: TGTGCCAGCAGTATACGACAGGAGTATGGCTACACCTTC.

The chain carries TRBV11-2 and TRBJ2-7, with TRBD2 as a possible D gene (6 bases). Germline V gene sequence: CDR1 SGHAT, CDR2 FQNNGV. The CDR3 totals 13 residues. V lost 1 base, J lost 4 bases, and 8 bases lay in between. The CDR3 loop reads CASSLGRGYEQYF. The DNA of the CDR3 is TGTGCCAGCAGCTTAGGGCGGGGTTACGAGCAGTACTTC.

The chain joins TRBV4-3 to TRBJ2-3, with 12 bases lining up with TRBD2. This CDR3 region has 20 residues. Germline-derived CDR1 and CDR2 are LGHNA and YSLEER. With V trimmed by 4 bases and J by 6 bases, 20 bases remained unmatched. CDR3 protein: CASSPTGSGLAGKDGDTQYF. Here the CDR3 DNA reads TGCGCCAGCAGCCCGACAGGATCTGGACTAGCGGGAAAGGATGGGGATACGCAGTATTTT.

The CDR3 DNA reads as TGTGCCAGCAGCGTAGGGCCGGGACAGGCGGACAATGAGCAGTTCTTC. It yields the protein CASSVGPGQADNEQFF. The chain recombines TRBV9 with TRBJ2-1; TRBD1 agrees at 8 bases. The ends lost 0 bases at V and 5 bases at J; junction bases unmatched: 7. CDR1 is SGDLS and CDR2 is YYNGEE in the germline V gene. The CDR3 loop spans 16 amino acids.

V usage is TRBV27 and J usage is TRBJ1-2; possibly TRBD1 for D (6 bases). V was trimmed by 8 bases and J by 7 bases, leaving 17 bases between them. Germline loops: CDR1 MNHEY, CDR2 SMNVEV (reference sequence). This CDR3 spans 13 amino acids. As DNA, the CDR3 is TGTGCCAGCGGCCCGACAGGCCCCTTTGGCTACACCTTC. Its protein product is CASGPTGPFGYTF.

The chain joins TRBV6-6 to TRBJ1-5; D perhaps matches TRBD1 (5 bases). With 2 bases removed from V and 2 bases from J, the gap between germline ends came to 13 bases. Germline V CDR1 and CDR2: MNHNY, SVGAGI (reference sequence). This CDR3 is 16 amino acids long. The CDR3, as DNA: TGTGCCAGCAGTTACGCCCGGGGAGGGGGCAATCAGCCCCAGCATTTT. This sequence encodes CASSYARGGGNQPQHF.

This sequence joins TRBV6-5 and TRBJ2-7, with TRBD2 matching over 15 bases. Germline V CDR1 and CDR2: MNHEY, SVGAGI. The CDR3 is 14 residues long. The V segment lost 5 bases and the J segment 6 bases; nucleotides outside the gene matches: 2. CDR3 sequence (DNA): TGTGCCAGCAGTCCGGGACTAGCGGGAGGCGAGCAGTACTTC. This codes for CASSPGLAGGEQYF.

The rearrangement links TRBV4-2 to TRBJ1-2, with D hard to call. This CDR3 has 14 residues. Germline V CDR1 and CDR2: LGHNA, YNFKEQ. V lost 1 base, J lost 0 bases, and 6 bases lay in between. The CDR3, as DNA: TGTGCCAGCAGCCAAGGCGAGGCTAACTATGGCTACACCTTC. Translated, it gives CASSQGEANYGYTF.

The count of this clone is one. The chain is built from TRBV5-1 and TRBJ1-5; D might be TRBD1 (5 bases). Germline V gene sequence: CDR1 SGHRS, CDR2 YFSETQ. The CDR3 runs to 14 residues. V dropped 0 bases and J dropped 5 bases, with 9 bases sitting between them. The CDR3 nucleotides read TGCGCCAGCAGCTTGGACAGGACCGATCAGCCCCAGCATTTT. This sequence encodes CASSLDRTDQPQHF.

In DNA form, the CDR3 reads TGTGCCAGCAGCCCGTGGGACAGCTCCTACGAGCAGTACTTC. It codes for CASSPWDSSYEQYF. V usage is TRBV7-9 and J usage is TRBJ2-7, with 7 bases lining up with TRBD1. The ends lost 5 bases at V and 0 bases at J; junction bases unmatched: 4. The CDR3 runs 14 residues. CDR1 and CDR2 (germline): SEHNR, FQNEAQ (reference sequence).

The count of this clone is one. The gene calls are TRBV7-9 and TRBJ2-1; TRBD2 matches 12 bases. CDR3 length: 16 amino acids. The V and J ends lost 5 bases and 0 bases, in that order; junction bases with no gene match: 2. Germline assignment: CDR1 SEHNR and CDR2 FQNEAQ (reference sequence). CDR3 DNA: TGTGCCAGCAGCCGGACTAGCGGGAACTCCTACAATGAGCAGTTCTTC. It translates to CASSRTSGNSYNEQFF. The variable domain in full, with the rest retrieved from reference TRBV7-9 and TRBJ2-1, is DTGVSQNPRHKITKRGQNVTFRCDPISEHNRLYWYRQTLGQGPEFLTYFQNEAQLEKSRLLSDRFSAERPKGSFSTLEIQRTEQGDSAMYLCASSRTSGNSYNEQFFGPGTRLTVL.

This rearrangement joins TRBV6-4 to TRBJ2-1, with D uncertain. Germline values: CDR1 MRHNA, CDR2 SNTAGT. The CDR3 has 16 residues. Trimming shortened V by 0 bases and J by 2 bases, and 11 bases separated the two germline ends. The CDR3 nucleotides are TGTGCCAGCAGTGACTCGATCGCAGGTCCCTACAATGAGCAGTTCTTC. This gives the protein CASSDSIAGPYNEQFF.

The V and J genes are TRBV29-1 and TRBJ2-7; 11 bases line up with TRBD1. CDR1 is SQVTM, CDR2 ANQGSEA, per germline. The trim removed 4 bases at V and 3 bases at J, leaving 5 bases unmatched. This CDR3 spans 14 amino acids. This chain's CDR3 is CSVVTGTGGYEQYF. CDR3 coding DNA: TGCAGCGTTGTCACTGGGACAGGGGGCTACGAGCAGTACTTC.

This chain links TRBV29-1 with TRBJ1-2; D uncertain. CDR1 is SQVTM and CDR2 is ANQGSEA in the germline V gene. CDR3 length: 12 amino acids. V lost 3 bases, J lost 0 bases, and 5 bases lay in between. CDR3 region: CSVDRSNYGYTF. In nucleotides, the CDR3 is TGCAGCGTTGATCGTTCTAACTATGGCTACACCTTC.

This clone appeared a few times. The J gene is TRBJ1-5, the V gene TRBV19; D unresolved. The V end was cut by 0 bases, the J end by 0 bases, with 12 bases between. The CDR3 extends over 17 amino acids. Germline V gene data show CDR1 as LNHDA and CDR2 as SQIVND (reference sequence). The CDR3: CASSIDTGTYSNQPQHF. CDR3 sequence (DNA): TGTGCCAGTAGTATAGATACGGGAACTTATAGCAATCAGCCCCAGCATTTT.

The J gene is TRBJ2-7, the V gene TRBV6-6; D might be TRBD1 (8 bases). Germline V gene lookup returns CDR1 MNHNY and CDR2 SVGAGI (reference sequence). Trimming stripped 6 bases from V and 3 bases from J, with 15 bases between. This CDR3 comprises 14 residues. The CDR3 DNA is TGTGCCAGCAGAGCGGGGACAGGCGTCTACGAGCAGTACTTC. Its protein product is CASRAGTGVYEQYF.

V is TRBV5-6 and J is TRBJ2-6, with D possibly TRBD1 on 6 matching bases. Germline CDR1 is SGHDT and CDR2 is YYEEEE. The CDR3 is 17 amino acids. V dropped 5 bases and J dropped 4 bases, with 19 bases sitting between them. The DNA of the CDR3 is TGTGCCAGCAGATTTGCTGGGGGCGCGGCGGGGGCCAACGTCCTGACTTTC. Its translation: CASRFAGGAAGANVLTF.

The chain combines TRBV2 with TRBJ1-2, with TRBD1 as a possible D gene (6 bases). The CDR3 has 15 amino acids. V lost 3 bases and J 7 bases, leaving 18 bases between the germline ends. Germline lookup yields CDR1 SNHLY and CDR2 FYNNEI. CDR3 DNA sequence: TGTGCCAGCAGTGAGAGGGGGACGGAGAGAACTGGCTACACCTTC. Protein sequence: CASSERGTERTGYTF. Full variable domain (outside the CDR3, taken from reference TRBV2 and TRBJ1-2): EPEVTQTPSHQVTQMGQEVILRCVPISNHLYFYWYRQILGQKVEFLVSFYNNEISEKSEIFDDQFSVERPDGSNFTLKIRSTKLEDSAMYFCASSERGTERTGYTFGSGTRLTVV.